The clone carrying this TCR beta chain was seen a few times. Only in-frame clones appear in the TCRdb table, and some are missing; sequencing was by immunoSEQ multiplex PCR. The table lists fewer than 13,000 clones, 80% to 90% of them singletons. This entry is derived from a study of T cell repertoires in ileal Crohn's disease. Time point noted: neoterminal ileum biopsy at postoperative endoscopy, about 6 months after surgery. Looked up from germline, CDR1 is LGHNA and CDR2 is YNFKEQ. This CDR3 spans 17 amino acids. Unmatched junction bases numbered 10, after V lost 2 bases and J lost 7 bases. The sequencing input was ileal tissue. The chain links TRBV4-2 to TRBJ2-1; 11 bases are shared with TRBD2. The receptor comes from an adult with Crohn's disease. CDR3 nucleotide sequence: TGTGCCAGCAGCCAATCAACTAGCGGGAGTACCGTAAATGAGCAGTTCTTC. This sequence encodes CASSQSTSGSTVNEQFF.